The following is a T cell receptor beta chain sequence with its context. This clonotype appeared a few times. The antigen it recognizes is unknown. Base qualities are not at hand, and no much larger clone is one base apart. Every donor was a healthy Caucasian. Using Miltenyi CD45RO+ enrichment and human naive T-cell isolation kits, memory (CD45RO+) and naive T cells were isolated from PBMC. The source of the sample is a study of identical twins listed by TCRdb under 2016. Looking at the study overall: The study deep-sequenced TCR alpha and beta repertoires from monozygotic twins, unrelated adults of various ages and cord blood to test whether fetal clonotypes persist. To rule out contamination, the twin experiments were replicated at different times with different library preparation protocols. On the study overall, not on this receptor specifically: Recombination models systematically underestimated out-of-frame TCR alpha sharing in monozygotic twins but agreed with sharing between unrelated individuals. Invariant T cells such as MAIT and iNKT could partly confound zero-insertion analyses, although diverse VJ usage argued against such confounding for most clonotypes. A weaker excess of twin sharing was found in beta out-of-frame sequences because the signal-to-noise ratio was lowered by fewer shared sequences. Out-of-frame TCR alpha sequences shared between twins showed an excess of low generation-probability sequences compared with coincidental sharing between unrelated individuals. Abundant cord blood beta clonotypes had fewer insertions, young adult naive repertoires showed a similar but weaker trend, and memory repertoires showed no such trend. Because the same donors could not be followed over many years, conclusions were based on cross-sectional statistical analysis.

The germline V gene (reference sequence) supplies CDR1 SGHKS and CDR2 YYEKEE. From the cysteine through the phenylalanine, the CDR3 covers 15 amino acids. CDR3 DNA only is kept here, 45 bases in frame from base 1. V is reduced by 4 bases and J by 3 bases, leaving a spacing of 16 bases between them. Library creation used 5' RACE. TCRdb shows the sequencer as Illumina HiSeq 2000. A universal primer binding site was added through template switching, and the final cDNA carried a unique molecular identifier so that TCR cDNA molecules could be counted accurately. First-strand cDNA for TCR alpha and beta chains was synthesized from specific primers in the conserved constant-segment region. Each cDNA library was double barcoded, with a SMART-Mk sample barcode plus Illumina barcodes, to control for contamination. TruSeq adapter sequences and Illumina sample barcodes were added in two successive PCR steps. The TCR alpha and beta cDNA libraries were sequenced on the Illumina HiSeq platform using custom primers. In the source study's methods: MiGEC processed the raw reads to extract unique molecular identifiers, while MiXCR was used to determine the CDR3 positions. For each individual, recombination models were inferred using an EM algorithm with the repgenHMM and IGoR tools. The tcR package in R was used for shared clonotype analysis, with sharing normalized by the product of cloneset sizes. To study raw recombination without the effects of thymic and clonal selection, out-of-frame nonproductive sequences were analyzed. Using fastp at Q25 and MiXCR, TCRdb reprocessed the public reads and kept productive beta chains. When rows share a CDR3 protein, they turn into one entry using the most common DNA and genes. TCRdb, not the original authors, processed these V and J calls. The sample data list more than 200,000 distinct CDR3 sequences, and more than 13% of these were observed just once. The ten largest account for 8.5% to 10% of the sample.

Sequenced: memory (CD45RO+) T cells sorted from blood. The cell subset or site label, as the study defines it: CD45RO+ enriched T cells. The clonotype was recovered from a woman between 18 and 30 years old in good health. The chain is encoded by TRBV5-5 joined to TRBJ1-2; TRBD1 might be the D gene, on 6 matching bases. At the DNA level, the sequence is TGTGCCAGCAGCCCCACTGACAGGACGGACTATGGCTACACCTTC. Translation gives CASSPTDRTDYGYTF.